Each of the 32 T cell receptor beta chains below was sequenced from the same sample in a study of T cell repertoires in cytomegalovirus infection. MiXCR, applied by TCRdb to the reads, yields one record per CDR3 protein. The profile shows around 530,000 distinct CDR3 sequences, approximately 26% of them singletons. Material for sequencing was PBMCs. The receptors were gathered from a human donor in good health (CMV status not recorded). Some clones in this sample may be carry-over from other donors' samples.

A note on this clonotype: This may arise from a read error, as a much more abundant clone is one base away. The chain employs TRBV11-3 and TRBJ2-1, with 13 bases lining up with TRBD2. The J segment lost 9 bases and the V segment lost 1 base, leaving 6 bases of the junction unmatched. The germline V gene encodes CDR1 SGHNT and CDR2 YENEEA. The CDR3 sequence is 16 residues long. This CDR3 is CASSLGGLAGMGEQFF. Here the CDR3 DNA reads TGTGCCAGCAGCTTAGGGGGACTAGCGGGAATGGGTGAGCAGTTCTTC. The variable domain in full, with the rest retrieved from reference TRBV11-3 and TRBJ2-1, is EAGVVQSPRYKIIEKKQPVAFWCNPISGHNTLYWYLQNLGQGPELLIRYENEEAVDDSQLPKDRFSAERLKGVDSTLKIQPAELGDSAVYLCASSLGGLAGMGEQFFGPGTRLTVL.

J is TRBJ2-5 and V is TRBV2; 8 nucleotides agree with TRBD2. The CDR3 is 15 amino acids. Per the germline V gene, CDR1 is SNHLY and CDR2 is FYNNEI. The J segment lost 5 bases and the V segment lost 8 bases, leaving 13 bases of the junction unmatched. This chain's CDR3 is CASERSGGPLETQYF. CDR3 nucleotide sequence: TGTGCCAGCGAACGTTCGGGAGGGCCCTTGGAGACCCAGTACTTC.

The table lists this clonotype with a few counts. Here the CDR3 reads CASSLQPDWNTEAFF. The CDR3 DNA reads TGTGCCAGCAGCTTGCAACCCGATTGGAACACTGAAGCTTTCTTT. The chain couples TRBV5-6 to TRBJ1-1; D ambiguous. Germline lookup yields CDR1 SGHDT and CDR2 YYEEEE. This CDR3 comprises 15 residues. V was shortened by 1 base and J by 1 base, with 11 bases between the two germline ends.

CDR3 residues: CASSVTGQKETQYF. Written as DNA, the CDR3 is TGCGCCAGCAGTGTTACAGGGCAGAAAGAGACCCAGTACTTC. This chain connects TRBV10-2 to TRBJ2-5; D is possibly TRBD1 (6 bases). CDR1 is WSHSY, CDR2 SAAADI, per germline. Between the trimmed V and J ends, which lost 4 bases and 3 bases, there was a span of 12 bases. This CDR3 is 14 amino acids long.

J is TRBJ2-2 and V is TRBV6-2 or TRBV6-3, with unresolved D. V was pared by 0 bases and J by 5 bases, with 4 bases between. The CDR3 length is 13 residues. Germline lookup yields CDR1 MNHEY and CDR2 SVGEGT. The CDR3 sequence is CASSYSATGELFF. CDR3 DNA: TGTGCCAGCAGTTACTCAGCTACCGGGGAGCTGTTTTTT.

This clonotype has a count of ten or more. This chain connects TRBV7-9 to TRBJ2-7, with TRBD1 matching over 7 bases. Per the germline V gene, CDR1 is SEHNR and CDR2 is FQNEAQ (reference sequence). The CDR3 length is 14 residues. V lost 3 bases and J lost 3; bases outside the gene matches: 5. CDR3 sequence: CASSFRTGFYEQYF. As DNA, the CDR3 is TGTGCCAGCAGCTTCAGGACAGGTTTCTACGAGCAGTACTTC.

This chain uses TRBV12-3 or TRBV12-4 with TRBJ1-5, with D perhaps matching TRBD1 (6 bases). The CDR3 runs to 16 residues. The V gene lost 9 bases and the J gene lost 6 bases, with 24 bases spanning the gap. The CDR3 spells CARIWPPDRPVQPQHF. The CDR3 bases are TGTGCCAGGATTTGGCCACCCGACAGGCCTGTTCAGCCCCAGCATTTT.

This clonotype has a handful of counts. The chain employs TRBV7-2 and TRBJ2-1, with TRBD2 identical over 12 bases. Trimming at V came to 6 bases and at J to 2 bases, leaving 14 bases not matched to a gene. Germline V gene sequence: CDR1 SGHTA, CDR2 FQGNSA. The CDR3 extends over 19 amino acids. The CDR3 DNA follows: TGTGCCAGCAGTCTTAGGAGGACTAGCGGGAATAAGCCCTACAATGAGCAGTTCTTC. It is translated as CASSLRRTSGNKPYNEQFF. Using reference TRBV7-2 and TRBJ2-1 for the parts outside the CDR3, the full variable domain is GAGVSQSPSNKVTEKGKDVELRCDPISGHTALYWYRQSLGQGLEFLIYFQGNSAPDKSGLPSDRFSAERTGGSVSTLTIQRTQQEDSAVYLCASSLRRTSGNKPYNEQFFGPGTRLTVL.

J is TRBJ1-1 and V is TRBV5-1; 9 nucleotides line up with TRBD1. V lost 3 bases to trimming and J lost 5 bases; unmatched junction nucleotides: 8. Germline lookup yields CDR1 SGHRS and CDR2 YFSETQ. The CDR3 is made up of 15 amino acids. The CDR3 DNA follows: TGCGCCAGCAGCTCACTACAGGGGGCAGGAACTGAAGCTTTCTTT. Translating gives CASSSLQGAGTEAFF.

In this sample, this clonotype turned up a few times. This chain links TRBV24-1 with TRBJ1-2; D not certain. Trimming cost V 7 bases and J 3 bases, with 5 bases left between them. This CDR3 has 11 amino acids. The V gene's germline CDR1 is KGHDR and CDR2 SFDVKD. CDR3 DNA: TGTGCCACCAGGGGCGACTATGGCTACACCTTC. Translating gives CATRGDYGYTF.

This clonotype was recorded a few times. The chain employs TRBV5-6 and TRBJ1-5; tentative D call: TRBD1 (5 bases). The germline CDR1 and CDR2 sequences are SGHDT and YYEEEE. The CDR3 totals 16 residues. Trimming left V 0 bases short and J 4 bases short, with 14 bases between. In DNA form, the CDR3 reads TGTGCCAGCAGCTTGGGTCCAGGGCGGATAAATCAGCCCCAGCATTTT. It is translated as CASSLGPGRINQPQHF.

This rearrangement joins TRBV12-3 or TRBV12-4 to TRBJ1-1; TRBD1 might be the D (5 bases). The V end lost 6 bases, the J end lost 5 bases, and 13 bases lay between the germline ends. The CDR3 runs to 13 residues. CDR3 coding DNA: TGTGCCAGCAGCAAACACGGGGGGACTGAAGCTTTCTTT. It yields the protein CASSKHGGTEAFF.

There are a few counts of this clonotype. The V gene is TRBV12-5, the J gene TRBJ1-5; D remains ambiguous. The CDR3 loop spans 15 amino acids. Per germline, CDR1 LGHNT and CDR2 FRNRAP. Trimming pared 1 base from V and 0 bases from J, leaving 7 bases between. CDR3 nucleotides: TGTGCTAGTGGTTTGGGAGGTGATAGCAATCAGCCCCAGCATTTT. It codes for CASGLGGDSNQPQHF. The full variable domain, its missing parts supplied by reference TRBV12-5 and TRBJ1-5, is DARVTQTPRHKVTEMGQEVTMRCQPILGHNTVFWYRQTMMQGLELLAYFRNRAPLDDSGMPKDRFSAEMPDATLATLKIQPSEPRDSAVYFCASGLGGDSNQPQHFGDGTRLSIL.

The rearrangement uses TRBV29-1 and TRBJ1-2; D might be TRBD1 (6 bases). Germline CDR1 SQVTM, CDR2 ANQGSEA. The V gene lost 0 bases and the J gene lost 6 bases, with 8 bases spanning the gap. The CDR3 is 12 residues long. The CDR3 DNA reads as TGCAGCGTTGAAGATTACAGGGATGGCTACACCTTC. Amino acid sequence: CSVEDYRDGYTF.

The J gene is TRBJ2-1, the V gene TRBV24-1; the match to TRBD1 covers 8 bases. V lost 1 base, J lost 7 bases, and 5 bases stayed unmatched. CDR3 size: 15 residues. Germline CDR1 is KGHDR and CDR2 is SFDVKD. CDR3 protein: CATSDFFTGGNEQFF. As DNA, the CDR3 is TGTGCCACCAGTGATTTCTTCACAGGGGGGAATGAGCAGTTCTTC.

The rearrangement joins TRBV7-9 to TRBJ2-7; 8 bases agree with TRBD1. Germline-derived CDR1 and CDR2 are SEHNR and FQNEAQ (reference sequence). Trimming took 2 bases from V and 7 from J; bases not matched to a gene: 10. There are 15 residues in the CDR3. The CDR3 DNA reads TGTGCCAGCAGCTTAAGCGGGCAGGGGGCGTGGGAGCAGTACTTC. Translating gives CASSLSGQGAWEQYF.

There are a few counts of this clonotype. In nucleotides, the CDR3 is TGTGCCAGCAGTTCTAAAATGGATACGCAGTATTTT. The encoded protein is CASSSKMDTQYF. The V and J genes are TRBV28 and TRBJ2-3; no clear D gene. Trimming removed 4 bases from V and 6 bases from J, with 8 bases in between. This CDR3 is built from 12 residues. Looked up from germline, CDR1 is MDHEN and CDR2 is SYDVKM.

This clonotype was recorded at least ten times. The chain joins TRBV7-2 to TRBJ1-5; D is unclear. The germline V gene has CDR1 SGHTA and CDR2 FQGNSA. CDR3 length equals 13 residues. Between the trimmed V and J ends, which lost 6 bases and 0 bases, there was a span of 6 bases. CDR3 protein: CASRQSSNQPQHF. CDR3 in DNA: TGTGCCAGCAGACAGTCTAGCAATCAGCCCCAGCATTTT.

CDR3 in amino acids: CASSQGGGPGQGLYEQYV. As DNA, the CDR3 is TGTGCCAGCAGCCAAGGGGGAGGACCGGGACAGGGCCTTTACGAGCAGTACGTC. V usage is TRBV3-1 and J usage is TRBJ2-7; 9 bases are shared with TRBD1. J was trimmed by 4 bases and V by 1 base; bases with no gene match: 14. The CDR3 extends over 18 amino acids. Germline V lookup: CDR1 LGHDT, CDR2 YNNKEL (reference sequence).

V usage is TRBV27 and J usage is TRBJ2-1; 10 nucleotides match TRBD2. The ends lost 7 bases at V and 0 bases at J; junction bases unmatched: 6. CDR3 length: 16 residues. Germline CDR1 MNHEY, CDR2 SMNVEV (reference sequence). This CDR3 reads CASKGAGGTSYNEQFF. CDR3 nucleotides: TGTGCCAGCAAAGGAGCGGGAGGGACCTCCTACAATGAGCAGTTCTTC.

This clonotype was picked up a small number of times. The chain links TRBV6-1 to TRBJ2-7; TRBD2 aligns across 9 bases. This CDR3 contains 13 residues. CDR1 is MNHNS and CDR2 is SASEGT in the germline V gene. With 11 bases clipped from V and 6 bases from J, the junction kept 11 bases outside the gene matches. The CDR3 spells CAVGRGGPAEQYV. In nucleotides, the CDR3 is TGTGCCGTCGGGCGGGGGGGGCCGGCCGAGCAGTACGTC.

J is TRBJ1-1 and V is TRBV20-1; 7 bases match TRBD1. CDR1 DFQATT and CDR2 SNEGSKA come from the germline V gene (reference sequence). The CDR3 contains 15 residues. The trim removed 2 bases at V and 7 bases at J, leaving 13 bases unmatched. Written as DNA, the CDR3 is TGCAGTGCTAGAAGGCGAGACAGGGCGGGTCGTGAAGCTTTCTTT. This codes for CSARRRDRAGREAFF.

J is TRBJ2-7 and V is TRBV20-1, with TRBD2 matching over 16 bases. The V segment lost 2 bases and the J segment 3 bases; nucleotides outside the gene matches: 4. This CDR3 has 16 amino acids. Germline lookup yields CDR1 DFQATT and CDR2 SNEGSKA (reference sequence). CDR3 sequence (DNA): TGCAGTGCTAGACCGGGACTAGCGGGAGGGAACTACGAGCAGTACTTC. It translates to CSARPGLAGGNYEQYF.

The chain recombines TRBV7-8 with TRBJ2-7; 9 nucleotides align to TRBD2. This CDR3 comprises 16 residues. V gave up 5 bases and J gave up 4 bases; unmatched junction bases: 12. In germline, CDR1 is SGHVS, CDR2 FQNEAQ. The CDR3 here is CASSRRGSGSGYEQYF. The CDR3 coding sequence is TGTGCCAGCAGCCGCCGGGGTAGCGGGAGCGGGTACGAGCAGTACTTC.

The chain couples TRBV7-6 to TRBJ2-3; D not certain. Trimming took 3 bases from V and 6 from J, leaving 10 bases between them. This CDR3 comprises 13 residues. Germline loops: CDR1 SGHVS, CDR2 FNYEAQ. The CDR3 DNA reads TGTGCCAGCAGCTTCGGACGCCCTGATACGCAGTATTTT. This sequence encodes CASSFGRPDTQYF.

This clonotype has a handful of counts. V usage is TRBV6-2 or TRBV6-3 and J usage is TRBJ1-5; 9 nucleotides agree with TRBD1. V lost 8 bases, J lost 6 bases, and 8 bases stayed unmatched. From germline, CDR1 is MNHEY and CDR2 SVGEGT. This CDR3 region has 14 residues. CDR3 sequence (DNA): TGTGCCAGCTCCCCCGACAGGGGGACTCAGCCCCAGCATTTT. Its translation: CASSPDRGTQPQHF.

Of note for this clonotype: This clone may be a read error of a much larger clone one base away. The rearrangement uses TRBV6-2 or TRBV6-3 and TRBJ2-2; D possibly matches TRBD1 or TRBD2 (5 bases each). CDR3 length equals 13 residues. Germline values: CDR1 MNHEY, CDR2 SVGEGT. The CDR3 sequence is CASMGEQTGELCF. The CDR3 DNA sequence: TGTGCCAGCATGGGGGAGCAGACCGGGGAGCTGTGTTTT.

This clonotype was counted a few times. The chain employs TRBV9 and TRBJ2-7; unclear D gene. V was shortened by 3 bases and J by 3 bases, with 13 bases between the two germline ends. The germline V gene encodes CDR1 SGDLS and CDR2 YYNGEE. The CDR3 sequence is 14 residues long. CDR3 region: CASSGDGHSYEQYF. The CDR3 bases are TGTGCCAGCAGCGGGGATGGGCACAGCTACGAGCAGTACTTC.

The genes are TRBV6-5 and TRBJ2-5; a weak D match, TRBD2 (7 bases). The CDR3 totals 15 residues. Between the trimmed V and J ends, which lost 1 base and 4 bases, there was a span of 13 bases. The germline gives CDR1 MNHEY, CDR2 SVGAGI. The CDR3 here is CASSYFGGPGETQYF. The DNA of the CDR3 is TGTGCCAGCAGTTACTTCGGGGGGCCGGGAGAGACCCAGTACTTC.

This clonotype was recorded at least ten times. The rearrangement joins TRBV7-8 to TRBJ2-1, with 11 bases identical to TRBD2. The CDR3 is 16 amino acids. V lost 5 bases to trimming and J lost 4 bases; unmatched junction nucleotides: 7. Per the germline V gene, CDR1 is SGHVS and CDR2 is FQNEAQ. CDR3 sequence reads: CASSLSSGGIYNEQFF. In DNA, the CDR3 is TGTGCCAGCAGCCTGTCTAGCGGGGGGATATACAATGAGCAGTTCTTC.

As DNA, the CDR3 is TGCGCCAGCAGCCAAGATGTCGCAGGCGGGAGGGGGAGAGAGACCCAGTACTTC. This encodes CASSQDVAGGRGRETQYF. This chain joins TRBV4-3 and TRBJ2-5, with 9 bases identical to TRBD2. Trimming removed 0 bases from V and 4 bases from J; junction bases left unmatched: 12. Germline V lookup: CDR1 LGHNA, CDR2 YSLEER. The CDR3 is 18 amino acids.

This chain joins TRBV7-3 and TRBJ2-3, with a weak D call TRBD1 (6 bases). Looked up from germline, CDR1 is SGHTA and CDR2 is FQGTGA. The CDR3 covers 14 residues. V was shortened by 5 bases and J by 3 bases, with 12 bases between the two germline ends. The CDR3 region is CASSPRQDTDTQYF. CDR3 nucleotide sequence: TGTGCCAGCAGCCCCCGACAGGATACAGATACGCAGTATTTT.